This T cell receptor beta chain appears in the sequencing data of a study of blood T cell repertoires in COVID-19. This table comes from immunoSEQ multiplex PCR, and its TCRdb copy is limited to in-frame clones, with some not included. The data contain around 42,000 clones, around 90% of them singletons. Germline CDR1 MDHEN, CDR2 SYDVKM. There are 16 residues in the CDR3. V was pared by 1 base and J by 8 bases, with 7 bases of the junction left unmatched. Material: peripheral blood. The chain links TRBV28 to TRBJ1-3; 11 bases align to TRBD1. This clonotype was sampled from a human donor in a cohort sampled during active COVID-19. CDR3 DNA sequence: TGTGCCAGCAGTTTATTAAGGACAGGGGGCGCGGACACCATATATTTT. Translation gives CASSLLRTGGADTIYF.